The 17 T cell receptor beta chains below come from one sample, sequenced in a study of identifying expanded T cells in peripheral blood. Here immunoSEQ multiplex PCR was the method, and the copy in TCRdb shows in-frame clones only, minus some. The sample contains tens of thousands of clones, around 88% of which appear only once. The specimen was blood. The source is a person between 18 and 69 years old in good health.

V gene TRBV15 combines with J gene TRBJ2-7; TRBD1 matches at 9 bases. The V segment lost 2 bases and the J segment 5 bases; nucleotides outside the gene matches: 7. The germline CDR1 and CDR2 sequences are LNHNV and YYDKDF (reference sequence). This CDR3 spans 15 amino acids. The CDR3 region has the DNA TGTGCCACCAGCAGAAGCCCGGGACAGGGTAACGAGCAGTACTTC. Amino acid sequence: CATSRSPGQGNEQYF.

V usage is TRBV9 and J usage is TRBJ2-1; 7 bases fit TRBD2. V shed 0 bases, J shed 5 bases, and the junction held 5 bases outside the gene matches. Germline-derived CDR1 and CDR2 are SGDLS and YYNGEE. The CDR3 loop spans 15 amino acids. The CDR3 spells CASSVGGRGNNEQFF. The CDR3 DNA reads as TGTGCCAGCAGCGTAGGAGGGAGGGGCAACAATGAGCAGTTCTTC.

The CDR3 nucleotides read TGTGCCAGCAGTGTGTCAGGTGGGGTTAGGCAGCCCCAGCATTTT. Its protein product is CASSVSGGVRQPQHF. The chain links TRBV6-1 to TRBJ1-5; no definite D call. Trimming left V 4 bases short and J 7 bases short, with 17 bases between. Germline assignment: CDR1 MNHNS and CDR2 SASEGT. The CDR3 has 15 residues.

CDR3 nucleotides: TGCACCAGCAGCCAAGAACAGGACAGGGGGCCTTCACCCCTCCACTTT. Its protein product is CTSSQEQDRGPSPLHF. The rearrangement uses TRBV1 and TRBJ1-6; the table's D gene call, TRBD1, was not cross checked with the DNA. TRBV1 is given as a pseudogene. The CDR3 runs to 16 residues.

This chain links TRBV9 with TRBJ1-4, with TRBD1 identical over 7 bases. V trimming: 3 bases; J trimming: 8 bases; junction bases outside the gene matches: 7. The CDR3 contains 14 residues. Germline values: CDR1 SGDLS, CDR2 YYNGEE. For the CDR3, the DNA is TGTGCCAGCAGCGGACAGGGTAGGAACGAAAAACTGTTTTTT. Residues: CASSGQGRNEKLFF.

V and J are TRBV5-1 and TRBJ2-3; 9 bases agree with TRBD2. J gave up 1 base and V 6 bases, and 6 bases lay outside the gene matches. The CDR3 sequence is 15 residues long. Germline assignment: CDR1 SGHRS and CDR2 YFSETQ. The CDR3 here is CASTKTSGGTDTQYF. CDR3 nucleotide sequence: TGCGCCAGCACCAAGACTAGCGGAGGCACAGATACGCAGTATTTT.

This rearrangement joins TRBV10-3 to TRBJ1-2; D is ambiguous. Germline V gene sequence: CDR1 ENHRY, CDR2 SYGVKD. This CDR3 spans 13 amino acids. Trimming pared 6 bases from V and 8 bases from J, leaving 16 bases between. CDR3 protein: CAIRPPEILGYTF. The DNA of the CDR3 is TGTGCCATCAGGCCTCCCGAGATTTTGGGCTACACCTTC.

This sequence joins TRBV30 and TRBJ2-2; 12 bases fit TRBD2. There are 16 residues in the CDR3. Per germline, CDR1 GTSNPN and CDR2 SVGIG (reference sequence). V gave up 3 bases and J gave up 3 bases; unmatched junction bases: 5. The CDR3 loop reads CAWRDRLAGDTGELFF. DNA for the CDR3: TGTGCCTGGAGGGACAGACTAGCGGGGGACACCGGGGAGCTGTTTTTT. Full variable domain (remainder filled in from reference TRBV30 and TRBJ2-2): SQTIHQWPATLVQPVGSPLSLECTVEGTSNPNLYWYRQAAGRGLQLLFYSVGIGQISSEVPQNLSASRPQDRQFILSSKKLLLSDSGFYLCAWRDRLAGDTGELFFGEGSRLTVL.

DNA for the CDR3: TGTGCCAGCAGCTTAGGGCTGGGGGCCCACACAGATACGCAGTATTTT. This sequence encodes CASSLGLGAHTDTQYF. This sequence joins TRBV11-2 and TRBJ2-3, with D perhaps matching TRBD1 (6 bases). The V end lost 1 base, the J end lost 2 bases, and 13 bases lay between the germline ends. Germline lookup yields CDR1 SGHAT and CDR2 FQNNGV. This CDR3 has 16 amino acids. Full variable domain (missing parts from reference TRBV11-2 and TRBJ2-3): EAGVAQSPRYKIIEKRQSVAFWCNPISGHATLYWYQQILGQGPKLLIQFQNNGVVDDSQLPKDRFSAERLKGVDSTLKIQPAKLEDSAVYLCASSLGLGAHTDTQYFGPGTRLTVL.

This chain links TRBV11-2 with TRBJ2-1; 12 bases align to TRBD1. The V gene's germline CDR1 is SGHAT and CDR2 FQNNGV. This CDR3 has 16 amino acids. With 5 bases clipped from V and 8 bases from J, the junction kept 10 bases outside the gene matches. As DNA, the CDR3 is TGTGCCAGCAGCCTAACCGGGACAGGGGGCGTTGATGAGCAGTTCTTC. Its translation: CASSLTGTGGVDEQFF.

The rearrangement uses TRBV6-5 and TRBJ2-7; 7 bases align to TRBD1. This CDR3 is 12 amino acids long. Trimming cost V 5 bases and J 5 bases; bases outside gene matches: 3. Germline CDR1 is MNHEY and CDR2 is SVGAGI. The CDR3 protein is CASSDRANEQYF. CDR3 bases: TGTGCCAGCAGTGACAGGGCCAACGAGCAGTACTTC.

The genes are TRBV5-1 and TRBJ2-5; possible D gene TRBD2, 5 bases. Germline assignment: CDR1 SGHRS and CDR2 YFSETQ. The CDR3 length is 13 residues. The ends were cut back, 0 bases at V and 5 bases at J, with 8 bases in the middle. As DNA, the CDR3 is TGCGCCAGCAGCTTGGTCGGGGTGGAGACCCAGTACTTC. Residues: CASSLVGVETQYF.

V and J are TRBV5-1 and TRBJ1-1, with D maybe TRBD1 (6 bases). The CDR3 has 15 amino acids. Germline V CDR1 and CDR2: SGHRS, YFSETQ. The V end was cut by 0 bases, the J end by 2 bases, with 11 bases between. CDR3 nucleotide sequence: TGCGCCAGCAGCTTGGGGACAGCCGTAAACACTGAAGCTTTCTTT. This translates into CASSLGTAVNTEAFF.

J is TRBJ2-6 and V is TRBV19, with D possibly matching TRBD2 (5 bases). Germline CDR1 LNHDA, CDR2 SQIVND (reference sequence). With 0 bases removed from V and 2 bases from J, the gap between germline ends came to 8 bases. CDR3 length equals 16 residues. This chain's CDR3 is CASSIDPGTGANVLTF. CDR3 in DNA: TGTGCCAGTAGTATAGACCCGGGGACTGGGGCCAACGTCCTGACTTTC.

This clone occurred once. The chain joins TRBV6-5 to TRBJ2-3; D may be TRBD1 or TRBD2 (5 bases each). Germline V CDR1 and CDR2: MNHEY, SVGAGI. This CDR3 is 16 amino acids long. V was trimmed by 0 bases and J by 0 bases, leaving 10 bases between them. CDR3 nucleotides: TGTGCCAGCAGTTACTCTGGGACGGTCAGCACAGATACGCAGTATTTT. Residues: CASSYSGTVSTDTQYF.

The V and J genes are TRBV29-1 and TRBJ2-5; D remains unclear. Looked up from germline, CDR1 is SQVTM and CDR2 is ANQGSEA. This CDR3 has 13 residues. V was cut by 1 base and J by 2 bases, with 8 bases left in between. The CDR3 nucleotides are TGCAGCGTTGAAGGTTCGTCTCAAGAGACCCAGTACTTC. It specifies CSVEGSSQETQYF. Full variable domain (missing parts from reference TRBV29-1 and TRBJ2-5): SAVISQKPSRDICQRGTSLTIQCQVDSQVTMMFWYRQQPGQSLTLIATANQGSEATYESGFVIDKFPISRPNLTFSTLTVSNMSPEDSSIYLCSVEGSSQETQYFGPGTRLLVL.

The chain combines TRBV5-4 with TRBJ2-1, with D possibly matching TRBD2 (7 bases). Germline V lookup: CDR1 SGHNT, CDR2 YYREEE (reference sequence). Trimming stripped 4 bases from V and 7 bases from J, with 15 bases between. This CDR3 spans 14 amino acids. CDR3 sequence reads: CASSEGRGGNEQFF. CDR3 DNA sequence: TGTGCCAGCAGCGAAGGGAGGGGGGGGAATGAGCAGTTCTTC.